This T cell receptor beta chain was captured by sequencing in a study of shared clonotypes between healthy human individuals. Overall study: A couple of women and a few men aged 18 to 49 made up the donors. Three CD4 naive, three CD4 memory, two CD8 naive and one CD8 memory plate were used per donor.

This clone was found a few times. Its matching antigen is unknown. General study results and limits: Generally, naive subsets came out with larger estimated richness than memory subsets.

The germline gives CDR1 MNHEY, CDR2 SMNVEV (reference sequence). The CDR3 totals 14 residues. With 3 bases clipped from V and 10 bases from J, the junction kept 7 bases outside the gene matches. In the naive CD8 group, cells lacked CD45RO and were positively selected for CCR7, so terminally differentiated effector memory CD45RA+ cells were left out. Those who donated were healthy HIV-negative adults, with no recent acute infections or vaccinations reported. The repertoire was sequenced with immunoSEQ multiplex PCR; TCRdb's copy has only in-frame clones and lacks some. The sample has approximately 600,000 clones, around 95% seen once.

The sequence derives from a woman aged 25 to 39 in good health. V gene TRBV27 combines with J gene TRBJ2-2, with 8 bases identical to TRBD1. Sequencing input: naive CD8+ T cells sorted from blood. In nucleotides, the CDR3 is TGTGCCAGCAGTTTGGCACAGGGGGTAGCGGAGCTGTTTTTT. This encodes CASSLAQGVAELFF.